These T cell receptor beta chains were read from a single sample in a study of blood T cell repertoires in COVID-19. The protocol was immunoSEQ multiplex PCR, while the TCRdb copy is restricted to in-frame clones and leaves out a portion. This sample carries 70,000 to 75,000 clones, about nine tenths of them seen once, and the ten largest clones take around 5%. Sequencing was done on a sample of peripheral blood. The receptors come from a woman between 18 and 29 years old with acute or convalescent COVID-19. Both conserved end residues are part of each CDR3. Each record gives: clone size, D gene, J gene, V gene, CDR3 DNA, CDR3 protein. A D gene is named only where the DNA matches it firmly. Only part of the rows carry a size: once, few, many, or a class if the clone is expanded.

>NA|NA|TRBJ1-6|TRBV5-1
TGCGCCAGCAGCTTGGGGGCAGGGGCCCTGAATTCACCCCTCCACTTT
CASSLGAGALNSPLHF
>NA|NA|TRBJ1-5|TRBV7-9
TGTGCCAGCAGCTCAAGCGGGGGGAATCAGCCCCAGCATTTT
CASSSSGGNQPQHF
>once|TRBD1|TRBJ2-1|TRBV11-2
TGTGCCAGCAGCTTAGCGAGTCAGGGGGATCTTGAGCAGTTCTTC
CASSLASQGDLEQFF
>NA|NA|TRBJ1-1|TRBV4-1
TGCGCCAGCAGCCAAGGGGCCCTCGGGGTGACGAACACTGAAGCTTTCTTT
CASSQGALGVTNTEAFF
>NA|TRBD2|TRBJ2-7|TRBV6-5
TGTGCCAGCACTCCTTCTAGCGGGCCCTACGAGCAGTACTTC
CASTPSSGPYEQYF
>NA|TRBD2|TRBJ2-5|TRBV15
TGTGCCACCAGCAGAGACCTAGCGGGGCTACAAGAGACCCAGTACTTC
CATSRDLAGLQETQYF
>once|TRBD1|TRBJ2-5|TRBV6-2/TRBV6-3
TGTGCCAGCAGTACCAACCGGGACAGGGGGCGCGAGACCCAGTACTTC
CASSTNRDRGRETQYF
>NA|TRBD1|TRBJ2-7|TRBV28
TGTGCCAGCAGTCTACGGGACAGGGCCTACGAGCAGTACTTC
CASSLRDRAYEQYF
>NA|TRBD2|TRBJ2-1|TRBV15
TGTGCCACCAGCAGAGATTTTAGCGGGACCTACAATGAGCAGTTCTTC
CATSRDFSGTYNEQFF
>NA|NA|TRBJ2-5|TRBV14
TGTGCCAGCAGCCAAGAAAGCGAGACCCAGTACTTC
CASSQESETQYF
>NA|TRBD1|TRBJ2-3|TRBV5-5
TGTGCCAGCAGCTTAGTGACAGGGGGTATTGGGACAGATACGCAGTATTTT
CASSLVTGGIGTDTQYF
>NA|TRBD1|TRBJ2-3|TRBV2
TGTACCAGCACCTCGGACAGGGCTGAAGATACGCAGTATTTT
CTSTSDRAEDTQYF
>NA|NA|TRBJ1-4|TRBV2
TGTGCCAGCAGGGACAGAACGCGGGATGAAAAACTGTTTTTT
CASRDRTRDEKLFF
>NA|TRBD1|TRBJ2-2|TRBV3-1/TRBV3-2
TGTGCCAGCAGCCCCCGACAGGGTCGGAACACCGGGGAGCTGTTTTTT
CASSPRQGRNTGELFF
>NA|TRBD2|TRBJ2-1|TRBV7-2
TGTGCCAGCAGCTTCAGCGGGAGTCAGGAGCAGTTCTTC
CASSFSGSQEQFF
>NA|NA|TRBJ2-1|TRBV20-1
TGCAGTGCTAGAGATCGGTATGAGCAGTTCTTC
CSARDRYEQFF
>NA|NA|TRBJ2-2|TRBV25-1
TGTGCCAGCAGTGATTCCAGAAGCGCGAACACCGGGGAGCTGTTTTTT
CASSDSRSANTGELFF
>NA|NA|TRBJ2-7|TRBV7-2
TGTGCCAGCAGTACCGGACTACCCTACGGGTACGAGCAGTACTTC
CASSTGLPYGYEQYF
>NA|NA|TRBJ1-1|TRBV21-1
TGTGCCAGCACCCCTCCCGGGACACTCAGAACGTCTGCTGAAGCTTTCTTT
CASTPPGTLRTSAEAFF
>NA|NA|TRBJ1-1|TRBV28
TGTGCCAGCAGTTTCGGCAGGGGTCTCGAAGCTTTCTTT
CASSFGRGLEAFF
>NA|NA|TRBJ1-2|TRBV3-1/TRBV3-2
TGTGCCAGCAGCCAAGAATATCGTCTCTATGGCTACACCTTC
CASSQEYRLYGYTF
>NA|TRBD1|TRBJ1-3|TRBV19
TGTGCCAGTAGCTTGCTGGGACAGGACGCTCTTGAGGGAAACACCATATATTTT
CASSLLGQDALEGNTIYF
>NA|NA|TRBJ2-1|TRBV12-3/TRBV12-4
TGTGCCAGCAGCATCTACAATGAGCAGTTCTTC
CASSIYNEQFF
>few|TRBD1|TRBJ1-1|TRBV4-2
TGTGCCAGCAGCCAAGGGACAGGGGTCGAGACTGAAGCTTTCTTT
CASSQGTGVETEAFF
>NA|TRBD1|TRBJ2-5|TRBV2
TGTGCCAGCAGCCTAGACAGGGCGGGCCAAGAGACCCAGTACTTC
CASSLDRAGQETQYF
>NA|NA|TRBJ2-1|TRBV30
TGTGCCTGGAGTGCGCTACAGGATGAGCAGTTCTTC
CAWSALQDEQFF